Shown below are 3 T cell receptor beta chains from a single sample sequenced in a study of blood T cell repertoires in COVID-19. The repertoire was sequenced with immunoSEQ multiplex PCR; TCRdb's copy has only in-frame clones and lacks some. The sample consists of more than 150,000 clones, roughly 90% of them appearing once. Specimen: peripheral blood. Source of these receptors: a man in his forties with acute or convalescent COVID-19.

The chain has TRBV28 and TRBJ1-2; unclear D gene. Per the germline V gene, CDR1 is MDHEN and CDR2 is SYDVKM. V shed 5 bases and J shed 3 bases, with 13 bases lying between them. The CDR3 is made up of 14 amino acids. The CDR3 DNA follows: TGTGCCAGCAGTATAAACAGCAATCACTATGGCTACACCTTC. Protein: CASSINSNHYGYTF.

The chain recombines TRBV30 with TRBJ1-2, with TRBD1 matching over 7 bases. V shed 4 bases, J shed 7 bases, and the junction held 6 bases outside the gene matches. The germline CDR1 and CDR2 sequences are GTSNPN and SVGIG (reference sequence). The CDR3 loop spans 12 amino acids. This chain's CDR3 is CAWNHRGSGYTF. The CDR3 DNA reads as TGTGCCTGGAACCACAGGGGATCTGGCTACACCTTC.

This chain links TRBV5-1 with TRBJ1-1; D is possibly TRBD1 (5 bases). The CDR3 length is 13 residues. V lost 2 bases and J 5 bases, leaving 10 bases between the germline ends. Germline CDR1 SGHRS, CDR2 YFSETQ. CDR3 amino acids: CASSFRQGTEAFF. Written as DNA, the CDR3 is TGCGCCAGCAGCTTCCGCCAGGGAACTGAAGCTTTCTTT.